A single sample gave rise to the 11 T cell receptor beta chains below, sequenced in a study of cytomegalovirus exposure and HLA in healthy donors. Primers for the PCR totalled 60 Vbeta and 13 Jbeta. The data were produced by immunoSEQ multiplex PCR, yet TCRdb's version contains in-frame clones alone and is incomplete. The data contain about 280,000 clones, approximately 90% of them singletons. Input material: PBMCs. These TCRs come from a woman under 30 in good health and CMV-seronegative.

The chain links TRBV4-2 to TRBJ2-5; 9 bases line up with TRBD2. The J call is uncertain, as TRBJ2-7 better fits the DNA end. The CDR3 sequence is 15 residues long. The V gene's germline CDR1 is LGHNA and CDR2 YNFKEQ. As DNA, the CDR3 is TGTGCCAGCAGCCAGGAAGCGGGGGGTCCCTACGAGCAGTACTTC. It yields the protein CASSQEAGGPYEQYF.

The chain carries TRBV10-1 and TRBJ1-6; D unresolved. The CDR3 runs to 13 residues. Germline CDR1 WNHNN, CDR2 SYGVQD (reference sequence). V was clipped by 5 bases and J by 5 bases, with 7 bases between them. The CDR3 loop is CASSRGNNSPLHF. The CDR3 DNA reads TGCGCCAGCAGTCGCGGGAATAATTCACCCCTCCACTTT.

This chain connects TRBV5-4 to TRBJ2-1; D is unclear. Trimming removed 0 bases at V and 6 bases at J, with 10 bases between. Germline values: CDR1 SGHNT, CDR2 YYREEE (reference sequence). The CDR3 covers 14 residues. This CDR3 is CASSLGERFNEQFF. DNA for the CDR3: TGTGCCAGCAGCTTGGGCGAAAGATTCAATGAGCAGTTCTTC.

This clone occurred once. V is TRBV10-3 and J is TRBJ2-7, with 9 bases fitting TRBD1. Per the germline V gene, CDR1 is ENHRY and CDR2 is SYGVKD. The CDR3 totals 13 residues. The V gene end was trimmed by 6 bases and the J gene end by 5 bases; junction bases not matched to a gene: 5. CDR3 in amino acids: CAISRDREDEQYF. CDR3 DNA: TGTGCCATCAGCCGGGACAGGGAGGACGAGCAGTACTTC.

J is TRBJ1-2 and V is TRBV4-1; D perhaps matches TRBD1 (6 bases). The CDR3 is 14 residues long. V was trimmed by 4 bases and J by 0 bases, leaving 9 bases between them. The germline V gene encodes CDR1 MGHRA and CDR2 YSYEKL. The CDR3 nucleotides read TGCGCCAGCAGCCTGACAGGAGCTAACTATGGCTACACCTTC. Translated, it gives CASSLTGANYGYTF.

The chain carries TRBV6-6 and TRBJ1-3; no clear D. Trimming left V 8 bases short and J 3 bases short, with 5 bases between. The CDR3 is 11 residues long. In germline, CDR1 is MNHNY, CDR2 SVGAGI (reference sequence). The CDR3 nucleotides are TGTGCCAGCCCGGGTGGAAACACCATATATTTT. Its protein is CASPGGNTIYF.

The chain uses TRBV2 and TRBJ2-7, with TRBD1 matching over 7 bases. The germline V gene encodes CDR1 SNHLY and CDR2 FYNNEI. This CDR3 comprises 13 residues. V was pared by 8 bases and J by 8 bases, with 12 bases of the junction left unmatched. The CDR3 DNA is TGTGCCAGCGAGAGTGACAGGGAAAGAAAGCAGTACTTC. This encodes CASESDRERKQYF.

A few counts support this clone. The chain couples TRBV2 to TRBJ1-6, with 8 bases lining up with TRBD1. Trimming took 8 bases from V and 6 from J; bases not matched to a gene: 6. Germline assignment: CDR1 SNHLY and CDR2 FYNNEI. The CDR3 loop spans 14 amino acids. The CDR3 sequence: CASRATGANSPLHF. The DNA for the CDR3 is TGTGCCAGCCGCGCGACAGGGGCTAATTCACCCCTCCACTTT. Drawing the rest from reference TRBV2 and TRBJ1-6, the complete variable domain is EPEVTQTPSHQVTQMGQEVILRCVPISNHLYFYWYRQILGQKVEFLVSFYNNEISEKSEIFDDQFSVERPDGSNFTLKIRSTKLEDSAMYFCASRATGANSPLHFGNGTRLTVT.

The V and J genes are TRBV19 and TRBJ1-4, with D maybe TRBD1 (5 bases). Germline CDR1 reads LNHDA; CDR2 reads SQIVND (reference sequence). The ends were cut back, 2 bases at V and 10 bases at J, with 8 bases in the middle. The CDR3 has 12 residues. The DNA for the CDR3 is TGTGCCAGTAGTATACAGGGTGGAAAACTGTTTTTT. Residues: CASSIQGGKLFF.

The genes are TRBV6-5 and TRBJ2-7; the match to TRBD1 covers 10 bases. Germline values: CDR1 MNHEY, CDR2 SVGAGI. Trimming took 1 base from V and 2 from J; bases not matched to a gene: 2. The CDR3 covers 15 residues. CDR3 amino acids: CASSYYGTGAYEQYF. CDR3 nucleotides: TGTGCCAGCAGTTACTACGGGACAGGGGCCTACGAGCAGTACTTC.

The J gene is TRBJ1-1, the V gene TRBV30; 9 bases are shared with TRBD1. The CDR3 loop spans 13 amino acids. Looked up from germline, CDR1 is GTSNPN and CDR2 is SVGIG (reference sequence). V gave up 3 bases and J gave up 4 bases; unmatched junction bases: 3. The DNA of the CDR3 is TGTGCCTGGAGGGACAGGGGAGGCACTGAAGCTTTCTTT. Translation: CAWRDRGGTEAFF.